The next 25 T cell receptor beta chains were all read from a single sample in a study of T-cell memory formation after mild COVID-19. MiXCR was run by TCRdb on the 5' RACE reads, yielding one entry per CDR3 protein. Of around 450,000 distinct CDR3 sequences listed, 20% to 25% are singletons. Sample: PBMCs or a T cell subset sorted from them (not recorded which). These receptors came from an adult woman who had mild COVID-19 (a few samples of this study predate the infection). Cell type and time point are not known.

V is TRBV12-3 or TRBV12-4 and J is TRBJ2-3; D gene ambiguous. The CDR3 totals 14 residues. Trimming pared 0 bases from V and 5 bases from J, leaving 9 bases between. The CDR3 bases are TGTGCCAGCAGTTTAGCCGGAACCCTAGATACGCAGTATTTT. Encoded protein: CASSLAGTLDTQYF.

This clonotype came up many times. The chain employs TRBV6-6 and TRBJ2-1; D not resolved. CDR3 length: 13 residues. Trimming stripped 6 bases from V and 0 bases from J, with 6 bases between. In germline, CDR1 is MNHNY, CDR2 SVGAGI (reference sequence). CDR3 region: CASSQSSYNEQFF. Written as DNA, the CDR3 is TGTGCCAGCAGCCAGAGCTCCTACAATGAGCAGTTCTTC.

The chain employs TRBV5-6 and TRBJ1-6; D call uncertain. With 4 bases removed from V and 8 bases from J, the gap between germline ends came to 16 bases. Germline V gene sequence: CDR1 SGHDT, CDR2 YYEEEE. This CDR3 is 15 amino acids long. Here the CDR3 DNA reads TGTGCCAGCAGCCCCCTACTTAGTGGGGATTCACCCCTCCACTTT. Protein product: CASSPLLSGDSPLHF. The entire variable domain, with the rest obtained from reference TRBV5-6 and TRBJ1-6, is as follows: DAGVTQSPTHLIKTRGQQVTLRCSPKSGHDTVSWYQQALGQGPQFIFQYYEEEERQRGNFPDRFSGHQFPNYSSELNVNALLLGDSALYLCASSPLLSGDSPLHFGNGTRLTVT.

This clonotype was detected only a few times. The chain combines TRBV7-3 with TRBJ2-2; perhaps TRBD2 as D (6 bases). The CDR3 spans 15 residues. The V gene lost 1 base and the J gene lost 6 bases, with 12 bases spanning the gap. The germline gives CDR1 SGHTA, CDR2 FQGTGA. The CDR3 DNA is TGTGCCAGCAGCTTAAGATCCGGGGGATCCGGGGAGCTGTTTTTT. Amino acid sequence: CASSLRSGGSGELFF.

There are a few counts of this clonotype. The chain is built from TRBV7-2 and TRBJ2-5; no clear D gene. The V and J ends lost 4 bases and 1 base respectively, with 10 bases between them. Per the germline V gene, CDR1 is SGHTA and CDR2 is FQGNSA. The CDR3 is 14 amino acids. The DNA for the CDR3 is TGTGCCAGCAGCTCGTACAGCCTCCAAGAGACCCAGTACTTC. It yields the protein CASSSYSLQETQYF. The variable domain in full, completed from reference TRBV7-2 and TRBJ2-5, reads GAGVSQSPSNKVTEKGKDVELRCDPISGHTALYWYRQSLGQGLEFLIYFQGNSAPDKSGLPSDRFSAERTGGSVSTLTIQRTQQEDSAVYLCASSSYSLQETQYFGPGTRLLVL.

This chain links TRBV12-3 or TRBV12-4 with TRBJ2-1; 15 bases are shared with TRBD2. This CDR3 comprises 15 residues. V shed 4 bases, J shed 9 bases, and the junction held 4 bases outside the gene matches. CDR3 nucleotide sequence: TGTGCCAGCAGTTGGACTAGCGGGAGGGCCGGTGAGCAGTTCTTC. Translating gives CASSWTSGRAGEQFF.

The chain links TRBV4-1 to TRBJ1-1, with TRBD1 matching over 7 bases. CDR1 and CDR2 from the germline V gene are MGHRA and YSYEKL. The length of the CDR3 is 15 residues. Germline trimming cut 2 bases from V and 5 bases from J; bases unmatched to any gene: 8. The CDR3 spells CASSQPDRARTEAFF. CDR3 coding DNA: TGCGCCAGCAGCCAACCAGACAGGGCGCGGACTGAAGCTTTCTTT.

The gene calls are TRBV28 and TRBJ1-5; tentative D call: TRBD1 (6 bases). V was cut by 2 bases and J by 7 bases, with 15 bases left in between. Germline lookup yields CDR1 MDHEN and CDR2 SYDVKM. This CDR3 comprises 15 residues. In DNA, the CDR3 is TGTGCCAGCAGTTTAGGCGGGACACTGAAACAGCCCCAGCATTTT. As protein: CASSLGGTLKQPQHF.

This clonotype showed up many times. The chain joins TRBV18 to TRBJ2-7; D is ambiguous. Germline V CDR1 and CDR2: KGHSH, LQKENI. Trimming took 2 bases from V and 2 from J, leaving 10 bases between them. This CDR3 has 14 residues. The CDR3 protein is CASSPLVRPYEQYF. The CDR3 DNA follows: TGTGCCAGCTCACCATTAGTCAGACCCTACGAGCAGTACTTC.

This chain links TRBV3-1 with TRBJ2-5; D remains ambiguous. Per the germline V gene, CDR1 is LGHDT and CDR2 is YNNKEL (reference sequence). V was pared by 2 bases and J by 1 base, with 8 bases between. The CDR3 contains 14 residues. CDR3 protein: CASSQRTSQETQYF. DNA for the CDR3: TGTGCCAGCAGCCAAAGGACCTCCCAAGAGACCCAGTACTTC.

The CDR3 sequence: CASSTTYRVRDEQFF. CDR3 bases: TGTGCCAGCTCAACAACATACAGGGTAAGGGATGAGCAGTTCTTC. The chain employs TRBV18 and TRBJ2-1; D is possibly TRBD1 (6 bases). Germline V CDR1 and CDR2: KGHSH, LQKENI. The CDR3 sequence is 15 residues long. Trimming removed 5 bases from V and 8 bases from J, with 19 bases in between.

This clonotype appeared many times. The chain combines TRBV7-2 with TRBJ2-5, with D unclear. The V gene lost 5 bases and the J gene lost 5 bases, with 9 bases spanning the gap. The CDR3 runs to 12 residues. In germline, CDR1 is SGHTA, CDR2 FQGNSA. Here the CDR3 reads CASSPLGETQYF. The CDR3 DNA reads as TGTGCCAGCAGCCCTCTGGGGGAGACCCAGTACTTC.

J is TRBJ2-5 and V is TRBV7-7, with D perhaps TRBD2 (5 bases). V was clipped by 4 bases and J by 0 bases, with 6 bases between them. CDR3 length: 13 amino acids. Germline V lookup: CDR1 SSHAT, CDR2 FNYEAQ (reference sequence). The CDR3: CASSSDYQETQYF. The CDR3, as DNA: TGTGCCAGCAGCTCGGACTACCAAGAGACCCAGTACTTC. Looking up the rest from reference TRBV7-7 and TRBJ2-5 gives the full variable domain: GAGVSQSPRYKVTKRGQDVTLRCDPISSHATLYWYQQALGQGPEFLTYFNYEAQPDKSGLPSDRFSAERPEGSISTLTIQRTEQRDSAMYRCASSSDYQETQYFGPGTRLLVL.

This clonotype was recorded many times. This chain joins TRBV15 and TRBJ2-3; 7 bases are shared with TRBD2. The V segment lost 0 bases and the J segment 5 bases; nucleotides outside the gene matches: 5. The CDR3 extends over 15 amino acids. Germline CDR1 and CDR2: LNHNV and YYDKDF (reference sequence). The CDR3, as DNA: TGTGCCACCAGCAGAGAGGCGGGAGTCAGAGATACGCAGTATTTT. Translating gives CATSREAGVRDTQYF.

Concerning this clonotype itself: An end of the junction does not agree with germline; a read error may underlie this. This sequence joins TRBV6-5 and TRBJ2-1, with 9 bases identical to TRBD2. The CDR3 is made up of 12 amino acids. Germline V gene lookup returns CDR1 MNHEY and CDR2 SVGAGI. The DNA for the CDR3 is TGTGCCAGCAGGGGACTTAGCGGGAGTTGGATCTTC. It specifies CASRGLSGSWIF.

This chain connects TRBV6-2 or TRBV6-3 to TRBJ2-7, with a weak D call TRBD1 (6 bases). CDR1 is MNHEY, CDR2 SVGEGT, per germline. Trimming cost V 2 bases and J 3 bases, with 17 bases left between them. The CDR3 spans 16 residues. The CDR3 spells CASSYPYGTPLYEQYF. CDR3 nucleotides: TGTGCCAGCAGTTACCCTTACGGGACACCCCTCTACGAGCAGTACTTC.

Only a few counts were recorded for this clonotype. V usage is TRBV19 and J usage is TRBJ2-6; D remains unclear. This CDR3 region has 15 residues. Germline V CDR1 and CDR2: LNHDA, SQIVND (reference sequence). The V end was cut by 5 bases, the J end by 2 bases, with 10 bases between. This CDR3 is CASSQSFAGANVLTF. CDR3 coding DNA: TGTGCCAGTAGTCAGAGTTTTGCTGGGGCCAACGTCCTGACTTTC. Filled out from reference TRBV19 and TRBJ2-6, the complete variable domain reads DGGITQSPKYLFRKEGQNVTLSCEQNLNHDAMYWYRQDPGQGLRLIYYSQIVNDFQKGDIAEGYSVSREKKESFPLTVTSAQKNPTAFYLCASSQSFAGANVLTFGAGSRLTVL.

The V gene is TRBV7-9, the J gene TRBJ2-2, with 10 positions matching TRBD1. CDR3 length equals 16 residues. In germline, CDR1 is SEHNR, CDR2 FQNEAQ (reference sequence). The junction had 6 bases not matched to a gene; V was cut back by 5 bases and J by 3 bases. The CDR3 spells CASSAGTGEHTGELFF. The CDR3 coding sequence is TGTGCCAGCAGCGCCGGGACAGGGGAGCACACCGGGGAGCTGTTTTTT.

As for this clonotype: One end of the junction does not line up with germline, which may come from a read error. The rearrangement joins TRBV7-2 to TRBJ2-3; 7 positions agree with TRBD2. The germline CDR1 and CDR2 sequences are SGHTA and FQGNSA. This CDR3 has 15 amino acids. In DNA, the CDR3 is TGTGCCAGCAGGGACGTGGGGGGGAGCACAGATACGCCGTATTTT. Translating gives CASRDVGGSTDTPYF.

In its sample, this clonotype was seen many times. The chain recombines TRBV7-8 with TRBJ2-4, with D hard to call. Trimming removed 5 bases from V and 7 bases from J, with 9 bases in between. This CDR3 contains 12 residues. The germline V gene encodes CDR1 SGHVS and CDR2 FQNEAQ. CDR3 residues: CASSEPPNIQYF. The CDR3 DNA reads TGTGCCAGCAGCGAACCCCCCAACATTCAGTACTTC.

The V call is TRBV14, the J call TRBJ2-7; D perhaps matches TRBD2 (7 bases). Germline CDR1 reads SGHDN; CDR2 reads FVKESK. The V gene lost 3 bases and the J gene lost 6 bases, with 18 bases spanning the gap. The CDR3 has 15 amino acids. The CDR3, as DNA: TGTGCCAGCAGCCACCCAAGGGGGACTATAAGCGAGCAGTACTTC. Its protein product is CASSHPRGTISEQYF. The variable domain in full, with the rest retrieved from reference TRBV14 and TRBJ2-7, is EAGVTQFPSHSVIEKGQTVTLRCDPISGHDNLYWYRRVMGKEIKFLLHFVKESKQDESGMPNNRFLAERTGGTYSTLKVQPAELEDSGVYFCASSHPRGTISEQYFGPGTRLTVT.

The genes are TRBV14 and TRBJ1-2; D might be TRBD1 (5 bases). CDR1 is SGHDN and CDR2 is FVKESK in the germline V gene. The CDR3 is 13 amino acids. V lost 7 bases and J 8 bases, leaving 17 bases between the germline ends. CDR3: CASMGLGTGGYTF. DNA for the CDR3: TGTGCCAGCATGGGTCTCGGGACGGGAGGCTACACCTTC.

This clonotype has ten or more counts. V is TRBV7-2 and J is TRBJ1-5; 9 bases fit TRBD1. Germline CDR1 reads SGHTA; CDR2 reads FQGNSA. The CDR3 covers 15 residues. After removal of 5 bases from V and 4 bases from J, the junction contained 6 bases not matched to a gene. DNA for the CDR3: TGTGCCAGCAGCCCTGGGACAGGGCGAAATCAGCCCCAGCATTTT. Encoded protein: CASSPGTGRNQPQHF.

This clonotype was observed a handful of times. This sequence joins TRBV29-1 and TRBJ2-1; the D gene is possibly TRBD1 (5 bases). The CDR3 length is 13 residues. Germline-derived CDR1 and CDR2 are SQVTM and ANQGSEA. V was trimmed by 2 bases and J by 3 bases, leaving 8 bases between them. CDR3 DNA: TGCAGCGTTGAATCCGACAGCTACAATGAGCAGTTCTTC. This translates into CSVESDSYNEQFF.

This rearrangement joins TRBV29-1 to TRBJ2-1; TRBD2 agrees at 10 bases. The CDR3 spans 14 residues. V gave up 6 bases and J gave up 8 bases; unmatched junction bases: 10. Germline CDR1 is SQVTM and CDR2 is ANQGSEA. As DNA, the CDR3 is TGCAGCGTGCGGATGAGGCTAGCGGGAGATGAGCAGTTCTTC. This gives the protein CSVRMRLAGDEQFF.